This is a list of T cell receptor beta chains from one sample in a study of CD8 T cells in ankylosing spondylitis. TCRdb redid the calling of the 5' RACE reads with MiXCR, one entry per CDR3 protein. The data contain roughly 250,000 distinct CDR3 sequences, roughly 8.6% of them singletons. The specimen was blood, either unsorted or a sorted T cell fraction (not recorded which). Receptor source: a male donor with ankylosing spondylitis or in good health (not recorded which). Each CDR3 is given with its conserved first and last residue. A D gene is named only where the DNA matches it firmly. Only some rows state a clone size, as once, few, many or a class for expanded clones.

CDR3 DNA,CDR3 protein,D gene,V gene,clone size,J gene
TGTGCCAGCAGCATCGGGACAACGAACACTGAAGCTTTCTTT,CASSIGTTNTEAFF,-,TRBV7-8,many,TRBJ1-1
TGTGCCAGCAGTTGGGACGGCATTAACTATGGCTACACCTTC,CASSWDGINYGYTF,-,TRBV6-2/TRBV6-3,-,TRBJ1-2
TGTGCCAGTAGAATGACAGGGGTCAACACCGGGGAGCTGTTTTTT,CASRMTGVNTGELFF,TRBD1,TRBV19,many,TRBJ2-2
TGTGCCAGCAGCTTAGCTGGTAAGCAGTACTTC,CASSLAGKQYF,-,TRBV7-2,-,TRBJ2-7
TGTGCCAGCAGTTACCCGGGGGGCCGGGTGGACATTCAGTACTTC,CASSYPGGRVDIQYF,-,TRBV6-2/TRBV6-3,many,TRBJ2-4
TGCAGTGCTCTCTGGGAGTCGGATACGCAGTATTTT,CSALWESDTQYF,-,TRBV20-1,many,TRBJ2-3
TGTGCCAGCACCCTAGGGGGTCCGCCATACAATGAGCAGTTCTTC,CASTLGGPPYNEQFF,-,TRBV7-2,-,TRBJ2-1
TGCGCCAGCAGCTTGGGGACAGGGGGCACCGCTTTCTTT,CASSLGTGGTAFF,TRBD1,TRBV5-1,few,TRBJ1-1
TGCATGACAGGTCGCGATCAGCCCCAGCATTTT,CMTGRDQPQHF,-,TRBV28,many,TRBJ1-5
TGCGCCAGCAGTCCCGGCCGGGGGGTGCCCAGCTCCTACGAGCAGTACTTC,CASSPGRGVPSSYEQYF,TRBD2,TRBV5-1,-,TRBJ2-7
TGTGCCTGGAGTGTGAGGGAACGGGAGACCCAGTACTTC,CAWSVRERETQYF,-,TRBV30,many,TRBJ2-5
TGCGCCAGCAGCTTACCCATAGCGGGATCGGCCAAAAACATTCAGTACTTC,CASSLPIAGSAKNIQYF,TRBD2,TRBV5-1,many,TRBJ2-4